One T cell receptor beta chain is described in this entry. Its antigen is still unknown. The entry originates in a study of graft-versus-host responses after intestinal transplantation. Study overall: All recipients were transplanted with multivisceral, liver-intestinal, or isolated intestinal grafts. Every recipient underwent anti-thymocyte globulin induction, then tacrolimus and steroids for roughly 3 years.

Study-wide findings and caveats: The highest levels of circulating GvH clones went along with early declines in HvG clones after transplant.

The repertoire was sequenced with immunoSEQ multiplex PCR; TCRdb's copy has only in-frame clones and lacks some. The data hold 9,500 to 15,000 clones, with about 80% observed a single time. Intraepithelial and lamina propria lymphocytes were isolated from graft specimens. Germline CDR1 is SGHDN and CDR2 is FVKESK. V lost 0 bases to trimming and J lost 3 bases, with 8 bases between them. This CDR3 has 14 amino acids. The J gene is TRBJ1-1, the V gene TRBV14; D remains unclear. The source is a human patient who received an intestinal transplant, so some T cells may come from the graft donor. The sample in question was ileum tissue, obtained about 140 days after intestinal transplantation. CDR3 sequence: CASSQERGDTEAFF. The DNA for the CDR3 is TGTGCCAGCAGCCAAGAACGGGGAGACACTGAAGCTTTCTTT.